There are many counts of the clone carrying this TCR beta chain. A universal primer binding site was introduced by template switching. The final cDNA contained unique molecular identifiers. TCRdb ran MiXCR on the 5' RACE reads and lists one entry per CDR3 protein. The sample has 1.5 million to 2 million distinct CDR3 sequences, more than 30% seen once. The CDR3 is 13 amino acids. Trimming at V came to 2 bases and at J to 7 bases, leaving 4 bases not matched to a gene. Germline V gene data show CDR1 as ENHRY and CDR2 as SYGVKD. The sample belongs to a study of identical twins. Specimen: cord blood. The chain recombines TRBV10-3 with TRBJ1-2; 7 bases align to TRBD1. This sequence originates from a newborn girl in good health. The CDR3 reads CAISETGASGYTF. The CDR3, as DNA: TGTGCCATCAGTGAGACAGGGGCAAGTGGCTACACCTTC.